These 28 T cell receptor beta chains were all obtained from the same sample, sequenced in a study of breast tumors, draining lymph nodes, adjacent tissues (TCRdb year 2016). Lymph node samples were obtained from the axillary draining lymph nodes of breast cancer patients. Library preparation was by multiplex PCR. Sequencing relied on an Illumina HiSeq 2000. Using fastp at Q25 and MiXCR, TCRdb reprocessed the public reads and kept productive beta chains. Each entry merges the rows of one CDR3 protein and shows their most common DNA and genes. This sample is represented by tens of thousands of distinct CDR3 sequences; under 25% of them were singletons. The ten largest clones capture about 2.5% of the sample. The source material was axillary lymph node tissue. These receptors were obtained from a female donor with breast cancer. Some clones in this sample may be carry-over from other donors' samples.

In its sample, this clonotype was seen many times. V gene TRBV4-1 combines with J gene TRBJ1-5; D gene ambiguous. V lost 4 bases, J lost 6 bases, and 10 bases lay in between. The CDR3 is made up of 13 amino acids. Germline V CDR1 and CDR2: MGHRA, YSYEKL. The CDR3 sequence is CASSPPRGQPQHF. Written as DNA, the CDR3 is TGCGCCAGCAGCCCGCCTAGAGGTCAGCCCCAGCATTTT.

The sample holds a few counts of this clonotype. This rearrangement joins TRBV20-1 to TRBJ1-6; 7 bases fit TRBD1. CDR3 length: 15 amino acids. The V gene's germline CDR1 is DFQATT and CDR2 SNEGSKA (reference sequence). After removal of 5 bases from V and 10 bases from J, the junction contained 14 bases not matched to a gene. The CDR3, as DNA: TGCAGTGCTGGACCTACAGGGGAAAGATGGTCACCCCTCCACTTT. Translating it yields CSAGPTGERWSPLHF.

The CDR3 loop is CASSDPSTGELFF. CDR3 sequence (DNA): TGTGCCAGCAGTGATCCAAGCACCGGGGAGCTGTTTTTT. This chain uses TRBV2 with TRBJ2-2; D not certain. Trimming left V 3 bases short and J 4 bases short, with 6 bases between. The CDR3 is made up of 13 amino acids. CDR1 is SNHLY and CDR2 is FYNNEI in the germline V gene.

This clonotype has a count of ten or more. The chain recombines TRBV15 with TRBJ2-5; D is ambiguous. The V end was cut by 1 base, the J end by 5 bases, with 8 bases between. The CDR3 has 13 residues. Germline V gene lookup returns CDR1 LNHNV and CDR2 YYDKDF (reference sequence). The CDR3 region is CATSRVGVETQYF. CDR3 sequence (DNA): TGTGCCACCAGCAGAGTTGGGGTCGAGACCCAGTACTTC.

This clonotype was seen ten or more times. The chain recombines TRBV2 with TRBJ2-3; D remains unclear. With 5 bases removed from V and 0 bases from J, the gap between germline ends came to 12 bases. Germline V gene lookup returns CDR1 SNHLY and CDR2 FYNNEI. The CDR3 length is 15 residues. Here the CDR3 reads CASSPIMGSTDTQYF. Here the CDR3 DNA reads TGTGCCAGCAGTCCCATTATGGGCAGCACAGATACGCAGTATTTT.

This clonotype was seen repeatedly, ten times or more. The chain links TRBV28 to TRBJ1-5, with a possible D match to TRBD1 (5 bases). The V and J ends lost 7 bases and 1 base respectively, with 11 bases between them. The CDR3 covers 14 residues. The V gene's germline CDR1 is MDHEN and CDR2 SYDVKM. CDR3 in amino acids: CASNRGTSNQPQHF. The CDR3 nucleotides read TGTGCCAGCAATAGAGGGACCAGCAATCAGCCCCAGCATTTT.

This clonotype has a count of ten or more. This chain uses TRBV20-1 with TRBJ2-7, with 10 bases matching TRBD2. CDR1 and CDR2 from the germline V gene are DFQATT and SNEGSKA (reference sequence). The V and J ends lost 3 bases and 2 bases, in that order; junction bases with no gene match: 13. The CDR3 contains 17 residues. CDR3 bases: TGCAGTGCTAGGGATTCACTAGCGGGGTCCCATACCTACGAGCAGTACTTC. It yields the protein CSARDSLAGSHTYEQYF.

This clonotype was detected only once. Being one base from a much bigger clone, this may be a read error. The rearrangement joins TRBV4-3 to TRBJ2-3, with TRBD1 matching over 10 bases. Germline CDR1 LGHNA, CDR2 YSLEER. V shed 0 bases and J 6 bases; nucleotides not matched to a gene: 6. This CDR3 is built from 16 residues. CDR3 bases: TGCGCCAGCAGCCAAGATTGGGGACAGGGGATGGATACGCAGTATTTT. The encoded protein is CASSQDWGQGMDTQYF.

This clonotype was picked up many times. The V gene is TRBV5-6, the J gene TRBJ2-7; no reliable D call. Germline V lookup: CDR1 SGHDT, CDR2 YYEEEE. V gave up 3 bases and J gave up 7 bases, with 17 bases separating them. The CDR3 runs to 14 residues. The CDR3 reads CASSSYYPLKEQYF. The CDR3 coding sequence is TGTGCCAGCAGCTCTTACTATCCCCTTAAAGAGCAGTACTTC.

In this sample, this clonotype turned up many times. The gene calls are TRBV12-3 or TRBV12-4 and TRBJ2-7, with a tentative D call TRBD1 (5 bases). V lost 6 bases and J lost 2, with 8 bases in between. This CDR3 contains 12 residues. The CDR3 loop is CASRATAYEQYF. CDR3 DNA: TGTGCCAGCAGAGCGACAGCCTACGAGCAGTACTTC.

Comments on this clonotype: Germline and junction disagree at one end, which may indicate a read error. V gene TRBV7-9 combines with J gene TRBJ2-5, with a possible D match to TRBD2 (5 bases). In germline, CDR1 is SEHNR, CDR2 FQNEAQ (reference sequence). This CDR3 has 15 amino acids. The CDR3 DNA is TGTGCCGGCAGCTTGGGAGCGGTGCTGTTGGAGACCGAGTACTTC. Translated: CAGSLGAVLLETEYF.

Only a few counts were recorded for this clonotype. The chain couples TRBV30 to TRBJ2-5; possibly TRBD1 or TRBD2 for D (5 bases each). This CDR3 has 15 amino acids. V lost 0 bases, J lost 14 bases, and 25 bases lay in between. In germline, CDR1 is GTSNPN, CDR2 SVGIG (reference sequence). The chain's CDR3 is CAWSVLVDKTRREYF. CDR3 coding DNA: TGTGCCTGGAGTGTACTAGTGGACAAAACTCGTCGGGAATACTTC.

This clonotype was detected ten times or more. The gene calls are TRBV4-3 and TRBJ2-7; unclear D gene. CDR1 and CDR2 from the germline V gene are LGHNA and YSLEER. There are 10 residues in the CDR3. The CDR3: CASSQADQKV. The CDR3 coding sequence is TGCGCCAGCAGCCAAGCAGACCAAAAGGTC.

This clonotype was seen many times. The J gene is TRBJ2-7, the V gene TRBV20-1; 13 bases match TRBD2. The germline CDR1 and CDR2 sequences are DFQATT and SNEGSKA (reference sequence). After removal of 6 bases from V and 7 bases from J, the junction contained 6 bases not matched to a gene. The CDR3 has 13 amino acids. The CDR3 region is CSARLAGGHEQYF. The CDR3 DNA reads as TGCAGTGCCCGACTAGCGGGAGGTCATGAGCAGTACTTC.

This clonotype was seen ten or more times. The J gene is TRBJ1-2, the V gene TRBV7-3; 11 bases map to TRBD1. The CDR3 contains 14 residues. V dropped 4 bases and J dropped 6; count of bases not matched to a gene: 4. Germline V gene lookup returns CDR1 SGHTA and CDR2 FQGTGA. CDR3 amino acids: CASSSGTGGDGYTF. CDR3 DNA sequence: TGTGCCAGCAGCTCGGGGACAGGGGGTGATGGCTACACCTTC.

In this sample, this clonotype turned up a few times. A much more abundant neighbour one base away suggests this may be a read error. The chain employs TRBV6-1 and TRBJ2-1, with D perhaps given as TRBD1 or TRBD2 (6 bases each). Deletions cut 11 bases from V and 2 bases from J, with 13 bases between. Germline V lookup: CDR1 MNHNS, CDR2 SASEGT. CDR3 length: 13 residues. CDR3 nucleotides: TGTGCCCCCGAGGGGGAGGCCTACAATGAGCAGTTCTTC. This sequence encodes CAPEGEAYNEQFF.

On this clonotype: Just one base apart from a much larger clone, this may be a read error. This sequence joins TRBV6-1 and TRBJ1-3; the match to TRBD1 covers 11 bases. The CDR3 sequence is 15 residues long. Germline lookup yields CDR1 MNHNS and CDR2 SASEGT. J lost 2 bases, V lost 6 bases, and 3 bases had no gene match. The CDR3 here is CASRRTGGTGNTIYF. CDR3 coding DNA: TGTGCCAGCAGACGGACAGGGGGCACTGGAAACACCATATATTTT.

This clonotype was seen at least ten times. This chain connects TRBV6-2 or TRBV6-3 to TRBJ1-3; a weak D match, TRBD1 (6 bases). V lost 7 bases and J lost 3, with 10 bases in between. The CDR3 covers 13 residues. CDR1 and CDR2 (germline): MNHEY, SVGEGT. CDR3 in amino acids: CASKRGSGNTIYF. CDR3 in DNA: TGTGCCAGCAAGAGGGGGAGTGGAAACACCATATATTTT.

This clonotype was detected ten times or more. The chain is built from TRBV5-8 and TRBJ2-2; D is undetermined. V was pared by 1 base and J by 5 bases, with 3 bases between. The CDR3 has 12 residues. Germline V gene sequence: CDR1 SGHTS, CDR2 YDEGEE. CDR3 protein: CASSLFTGELFF. CDR3 sequence (DNA): TGTGCCAGCAGCTTGTTTACCGGGGAGCTGTTTTTT.

This clonotype has ten or more counts. The V call is TRBV20-1, the J call TRBJ2-2; 11 bases agree with TRBD2. The CDR3 runs to 16 residues. Germline V gene lookup returns CDR1 DFQATT and CDR2 SNEGSKA (reference sequence). With 6 bases clipped from V and 7 bases from J, the junction kept 13 bases outside the gene matches. CDR3 protein: CSAPRLAGGRSGELFF. The DNA for the CDR3 is TGCAGTGCCCCACGGCTAGCGGGAGGCCGAAGCGGGGAGCTGTTTTTT.

Points on this clonotype: A much larger clone sits a single nucleotide away, making a read error possible. This sequence joins TRBV20-1 and TRBJ2-7, with 8 bases lining up with TRBD2. The CDR3 sequence is 13 residues long. Per germline, CDR1 DFQATT and CDR2 SNEGSKA (reference sequence). In DNA form, the CDR3 reads TGCAGTGCTAAGGGACTAGGTACGATCGAGCTGTACTTC. Translating gives CSAKGLGTIELYF.

Many counts were recorded for this clonotype. CDR3 in amino acids: CASSPGLAENNEQFF. Here the CDR3 DNA reads TGCGCCAGCAGCCCGGGACTAGCGGAAAACAATGAGCAGTTCTTC. V and J are TRBV4-3 and TRBJ2-1; 11 bases map to TRBD2. Germline V lookup: CDR1 LGHNA, CDR2 YSLEER. The CDR3 covers 15 residues. V gave up 4 bases and J gave up 5 bases; unmatched junction bases: 4.

At least ten counts were recorded for this clonotype. This rearrangement joins TRBV20-1 to TRBJ2-7; the D is unclear. The germline V gene encodes CDR1 DFQATT and CDR2 SNEGSKA (reference sequence). V lost 4 bases to trimming and J lost 0 bases, with 10 bases between them. The CDR3 length is 13 residues. The CDR3 region is CSAKGLSSYEQYF. For the CDR3, the DNA is TGCAGTGCTAAGGGCCTAAGCTCCTACGAGCAGTACTTC.

V and J are TRBV28 and TRBJ2-2; D uncertain. Between the trimmed V and J ends, which lost 3 bases and 4 bases, there was a span of 12 bases. This CDR3 has 15 residues. Germline V gives CDR1 MDHEN, CDR2 SYDVKM. The CDR3: CASSLDGPATGELFF. Here the CDR3 DNA reads TGTGCCAGCAGTTTGGACGGGCCCGCCACCGGGGAGCTGTTTTTT.

This clonotype was picked up many times. This rearrangement joins TRBV24-1 to TRBJ2-7; the match to TRBD1 covers 10 bases. The CDR3 has 16 amino acids. J gave up 3 bases and V 3 bases, and 7 bases lay outside the gene matches. Germline values: CDR1 KGHDR, CDR2 SFDVKD. The CDR3, as DNA: TGTGCCACCAGTGATGCCGGGACAGGGGCCTTCTACGAGCAGTACTTC. Translated: CATSDAGTGAFYEQYF.

At least ten counts were recorded for this clonotype. The V call is TRBV5-5, the J call TRBJ2-5; weak D call: TRBD1 (5 bases). Germline-derived CDR1 and CDR2 are SGHKS and YYEKEE (reference sequence). The CDR3 runs to 15 residues. The CDR3 DNA sequence: TGTGCTCTTAAGAAGGGGCAGGCAGTGGTAGAGACCCAGTACTTC. This gives the protein CALKKGQAVVETQYF.

This clonotype was recorded at least ten times. The chain couples TRBV20-1 to TRBJ2-1, with D tentatively TRBD2 (6 bases). Trimming removed 3 bases from V and 5 bases from J, with 11 bases in between. Germline V gene sequence: CDR1 DFQATT, CDR2 SNEGSKA (reference sequence). The CDR3 consists of 13 residues. DNA of the CDR3: TGCAGTGCTAGCGGGAGCATCGACAATGAGCAGTTCTTC. Its translation is CSASGSIDNEQFF.

This clonotype was seen ten or more times. The CDR3 bases are TGTGCCAGCAGGGCACGCCGGGACCGAACCTACAATGAGCAGTTCTTC. It is translated as CASRARRDRTYNEQFF. This sequence joins TRBV2 and TRBJ2-1; either TRBD1 or TRBD2 may supply D (5 bases each). The CDR3 totals 16 residues. The V gene lost 6 bases and the J gene lost 2 bases, with 17 bases spanning the gap. Germline CDR1 is SNHLY and CDR2 is FYNNEI.